This T cell receptor (beta chain) came from a study of CD8+CD57+ T cells in acquired aplastic anemia. Turning to the study itself: Sorted CD4+ and CD8+ cell DNA averaged roughly 3.2 ug.

As for this clonotype: Its antigen is unidentified.

The use of genomic DNA as template underpinned the TCR beta VDJ and CDR3 profiling. Using its own MiXCR run on the reads, TCRdb lists one record per CDR3 protein. Among 400,000 to 600,000 distinct CDR3 sequences listed, around 30% were seen once. Only patients with CD8+CD57+ cell expansion on flow cytometry were chosen for sequencing. As a group, the patients uniformly had severe acquired aplastic anemia. The V and J ends lost 2 bases and 4 bases respectively, with 8 bases between them. This CDR3 region has 12 residues. Germline CDR1 reads GTSNPN; CDR2 reads SVGIG (reference sequence). Study outcomes and limitations: CD8+ Simpson's diversity in patients was not significantly different from that in controls.

This receptor was identified in a human donor with aplastic anemia. Sequenced sample: sorted CD4+, CD8+, or CD8+CD57+ T cells (not recorded which) from PBMCs. V gene TRBV30 combines with J gene TRBJ1-2; no firm D call. CDR3 region: CAWSRGSYGYTF. The CDR3 DNA follows: TGTGCCTGGAGTAGAGGTAGCTATGGCTACACCTTC.